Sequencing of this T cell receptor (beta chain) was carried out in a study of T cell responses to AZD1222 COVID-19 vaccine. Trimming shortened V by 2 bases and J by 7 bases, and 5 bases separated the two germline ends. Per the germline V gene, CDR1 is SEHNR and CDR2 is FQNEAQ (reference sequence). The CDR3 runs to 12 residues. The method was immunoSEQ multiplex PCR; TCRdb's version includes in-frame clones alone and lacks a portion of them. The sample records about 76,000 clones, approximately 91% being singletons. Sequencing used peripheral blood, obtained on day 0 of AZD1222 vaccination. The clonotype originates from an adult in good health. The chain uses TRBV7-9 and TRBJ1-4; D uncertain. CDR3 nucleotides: TGTGCCAGCAGCTTACTTCTTGAAAAACTGTTTTTT. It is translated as CASSLLLEKLFF.